Below, 19 T cell receptor beta chains from the same sample are listed, as sequenced in a study of T cells after yellow fever vaccination. TCRdb passed the 5' RACE reads through MiXCR, listing each CDR3 protein once. This table holds around 340,000 distinct CDR3 sequences, roughly an eighth found once. Sequencing was performed on CD4+ T cells sorted from PBMCs, taken 15 days after the yellow fever booster vaccination. The receptors were sampled from a man aged 18 to 29 who received the YFV17D yellow fever vaccine.

This clonotype was seen more than once but under ten times. V is TRBV4-1 and J is TRBJ2-5, with 16 bases identical to TRBD2. Germline CDR1 and CDR2: MGHRA and YSYEKL. This CDR3 comprises 17 residues. The V segment lost 4 bases and the J segment 5 bases; nucleotides outside the gene matches: 7. In DNA form, the CDR3 reads TGCGCCAGCAGCCGGGGGACTAGCGGGGGGGCCTGGGAGACCCAGTACTTC. Amino acids: CASSRGTSGGAWETQYF.

This clonotype was observed a few times. The gene calls are TRBV27 and TRBJ1-6; D is unresolved. The CDR3 spans 13 residues. Per the germline V gene, CDR1 is MNHEY and CDR2 is SMNVEV (reference sequence). Trimming left V 0 bases short and J 12 bases short, with 9 bases between. CDR3 sequence reads: CASSLSRLKPLHF. DNA of the CDR3: TGTGCCAGCAGTTTATCCAGGCTAAAACCCCTCCACTTT.

The chain recombines TRBV7-2 with TRBJ2-1; D is perhaps TRBD1 (5 bases). Per the germline V gene, CDR1 is SGHTA and CDR2 is FQGNSA. Trimming cost V 5 bases and J 2 bases, with 13 bases left between them. CDR3 length: 15 amino acids. CDR3 DNA sequence: TGTGCCAGCAGCCGGTCGCCAGGGACCTACAATGAGCAGTTCTTC. Protein product: CASSRSPGTYNEQFF.

This chain links TRBV7-2 with TRBJ2-7; TRBD2 matches 9 bases. The germline gives CDR1 SGHTA, CDR2 FQGNSA. Trimming removed 3 bases from V and 6 bases from J; junction bases left unmatched: 15. This CDR3 spans 17 amino acids. CDR3 bases: TGTGCCAGCAGCTTTCCGGGGACGGCGGGGGGGAATTTCGAGCAGTACTTC. Translating gives CASSFPGTAGGNFEQYF.

This clonotype was picked up a small number of times. The J gene is TRBJ2-1, the V gene TRBV28, with D perhaps TRBD1 (6 bases). Trimming removed 4 bases at V and 5 bases at J, with 12 bases between. The V gene's germline CDR1 is MDHEN and CDR2 SYDVKM. CDR3 size: 14 residues. CDR3 DNA: TGTGCCAGCAGTTCCAAGGCAGGGGACAATGAGCAGTTCTTC. Translated, it gives CASSSKAGDNEQFF.

This rearrangement joins TRBV18 to TRBJ1-5; D ambiguous. Deletions cut 5 bases from V and 5 bases from J, with 10 bases between. The CDR3 is 13 amino acids. Germline values: CDR1 KGHSH, CDR2 LQKENI. CDR3 loop: CASSRAVYQPQHF. Written as DNA, the CDR3 is TGTGCCAGCTCAAGGGCGGTGTATCAGCCCCAGCATTTT.

There are many counts of this clonotype. The chain recombines TRBV7-2 with TRBJ2-1; 7 bases are shared with TRBD2. Germline V gene sequence: CDR1 SGHTA, CDR2 FQGNSA. The length of the CDR3 is 15 residues. The trim removed 5 bases at V and 7 bases at J, leaving 11 bases unmatched. This chain's CDR3 is CASSPRLALGNEQFF. The CDR3, as DNA: TGTGCCAGCAGCCCTCGACTAGCACTGGGGAATGAGCAGTTCTTC.

This clonotype occurred many times. In DNA, the CDR3 is TGTGCCAGCAGTCGCGTAAGGGTTGGTAATCAGCCCCAGCATTTT. It translates to CASSRVRVGNQPQHF. This chain connects TRBV2 to TRBJ1-5; D unresolved. Germline loops: CDR1 SNHLY, CDR2 FYNNEI. The CDR3 is made up of 15 amino acids. The ends were cut back, 5 bases at V and 4 bases at J, with 15 bases in the middle.

The chain carries TRBV2 and TRBJ1-5; no reliable D call. Germline assignment: CDR1 SNHLY and CDR2 FYNNEI. V shed 4 bases and J shed 2 bases, with 6 bases lying between them. The CDR3 has 13 amino acids. CDR3 region: CASSGAGNQPQHF. DNA of the CDR3: TGTGCCAGCAGTGGGGCAGGCAATCAGCCCCAGCATTTT.

The chain's CDR3 is CATSRILAGGQTQYF. The CDR3 DNA sequence: TGTGCCACCAGCAGAATACTAGCGGGGGGTCAGACCCAGTACTTC. J is TRBJ2-5 and V is TRBV15; 12 bases align to TRBD2. CDR3 length: 15 residues. CDR1 is LNHNV, CDR2 YYDKDF, per germline (reference sequence). Unmatched junction bases numbered 4, after V lost 2 bases and J lost 6 bases.

This clonotype was seen a handful of times. V gene TRBV11-2 combines with J gene TRBJ2-1; D unresolved. The CDR3 sequence is 14 residues long. In germline, CDR1 is SGHAT, CDR2 FQNNGV. V lost 8 bases to trimming and J lost 6 bases, with 17 bases between them. As DNA, the CDR3 is TGTGCCAGCGCTCCCAGAGGTTCGGCCAATGAGCAGTTCTTC. As protein: CASAPRGSANEQFF.

The chain carries TRBV3-2 and TRBJ1-2. TRBV3-2 counts as a pseudogene. CDR3 length: 13 residues. In DNA, the CDR3 is TGTGCCAGCAGCCAAGATATTCCCCGTGGCTACACCTTC. Its translation is CASSQDIPRGYTF.

In its sample, this clonotype was seen a few times. The chain carries TRBV18 and TRBJ1-5; the match to TRBD1 covers 8 bases. J was trimmed by 6 bases and V by 5 bases; bases with no gene match: 6. Germline V gene lookup returns CDR1 KGHSH and CDR2 LQKENI. This CDR3 has 14 residues. CDR3 protein: CASSIDRGGQPQHF. The CDR3 region has the DNA TGTGCCAGCTCAATCGACAGGGGCGGTCAGCCCCAGCATTTT.

V is TRBV6-2 or TRBV6-3 and J is TRBJ2-2, with D possibly being TRBD2 (6 bases). Germline-derived CDR1 and CDR2 are MNHEY and SVGEGT. The CDR3 extends over 14 amino acids. The V and J ends lost 10 bases and 6 bases respectively, with 18 bases between them. The chain's CDR3 is CATNPRRVSGELFF. In DNA form, the CDR3 reads TGTGCCACCAATCCCAGGAGGGTCTCCGGGGAGCTGTTTTTT.

The chain recombines TRBV12-2 with TRBJ2-1; the table's D call TRBD1 went unverified against the DNA. TRBV12-2 is termed a pseudogene. There are 13 residues in the CDR3. In DNA form, the CDR3 reads TGTGCAAGTCGCTTTATCCGGGACAATGAGCAGTTCTTC. It encodes CASRFIRDNEQFF.

Many counts were recorded for this clonotype. CDR3 bases: TGTGCCAGCAGCCGGGGCATCACAGATACGCAGTATTTT. Its protein is CASSRGITDTQYF. The chain carries TRBV7-3 and TRBJ2-3; D is possibly TRBD1 or TRBD2 (5 bases each). This CDR3 has 13 amino acids. The V end was cut by 5 bases, the J end by 2 bases, with 8 bases between. CDR1 and CDR2 from the germline V gene are SGHTA and FQGTGA.

This clonotype was seen a few times. The J gene is TRBJ1-6, the V gene TRBV25-1, with TRBD1 as a possible D gene (5 bases). With 4 bases removed from V and 9 bases from J, the gap between germline ends came to 10 bases. Germline V gene lookup returns CDR1 MGHDK and CDR2 SYGVNS. The CDR3 runs 13 residues. CDR3 nucleotides: TGTGCCAGCAGTGGGGGGGGACCTTCACCCCTCCACTTT. This codes for CASSGGGPSPLHF.

In its sample, this clonotype was seen a few times. The chain uses TRBV5-1 and TRBJ2-5; the D gene is possibly TRBD2 (7 bases). Germline V gene data show CDR1 as SGHRS and CDR2 as YFSETQ. This CDR3 spans 14 amino acids. The germline V and J ends were trimmed by 4 bases and 3 bases, with 13 bases remaining between them. CDR3 DNA sequence: TGCGCCAGCAGCCCCGGGGGGCCGGAAGAGACCCAGTACTTC. Its protein product is CASSPGGPEETQYF. Complete variable domain (other parts from reference TRBV5-1 and TRBJ2-5): KAGVTQTPRYLIKTRGQQVTLSCSPISGHRSVSWYQQTPGQGLQFLFEYFSETQRNKGNFPGRFSGRQFSNSRSEMNVSTLELGDSALYLCASSPGGPEETQYFGPGTRLLVL.

This clonotype was recorded a few times. CDR3 coding DNA: TGCAGTGCTAACGGACAGGCCGGCATAGATACGCAGTATTTT. Translated, it gives CSANGQAGIDTQYF. The rearrangement links TRBV20-1 to TRBJ2-3, with TRBD1 matching over 7 bases. This CDR3 comprises 14 residues. CDR1 DFQATT and CDR2 SNEGSKA come from the germline V gene (reference sequence). Germline trimming cut 4 bases from V and 5 bases from J; bases unmatched to any gene: 9.